This entry is about one TCR beta chain. These data come from a study of cytomegalovirus exposure and HLA in healthy donors. The PCR contained 60 Vbeta and 13 Jbeta primers. TCRdb's table, derived via immunoSEQ multiplex PCR, lists solely in-frame clones and lacks some. The data contain 110,000 or so clones, around 77% of them singletons. V lost 2 bases and J 8 bases, leaving 18 bases between the germline ends. CDR3 size: 15 residues. In germline, CDR1 is MNHNS, CDR2 SASEGT. Sequencing was performed on PBMCs. This TCR was sampled from a woman younger than 45 in good health and CMV-seropositive. The chain joins TRBV6-1 to TRBJ1-2; possible D gene TRBD1, 5 bases. CDR3 residues: CASSESQGLGEGYTF. CDR3 in DNA: TGTGCCAGCAGTGAATCCCAGGGTCTAGGGGAAGGCTACACCTTC.